This T cell receptor (beta chain) is from a study of control samples from healthy donors and cancer patients (TCRdb year 2020). The library was generated by the immunoSEQ multiplex PCR assay. Held by TCRdb, this immuneACCESS table contains in-frame sequences only and omits some clones. Under half of the omission traces to an unresolved V gene where checked; the cause of the rest is unknown. The sample table records approximately 220,000 clones; around 94% of these occur just once. About 1.6% of the sample is taken by the ten largest. As concerns this clone: Its recognized antigen is unknown. No base qualities exist here, and no much larger clone lies one base off it.

V is pared back by 5 bases and J by 6 bases, with 13 bases lying between the germline termini. Including the terminal cysteine and phenylalanine, the CDR3 comprises 13 residues. Of the read, only the CDR3 DNA is kept; its 39 bases are in frame from base 1. The germline V gene (reference sequence) provides CDR1 LGHDT and CDR2 YNNKEL. Sequencing input: blood. The chain links TRBV3-1 (or the pseudogene TRBV3-2) with TRBJ1-2; the D region possibly corresponds to TRBD1 (5 bases align). The TCR comes from a man aged 45-60 years in good health. The CDR3 region: CASSGAGGNGYTF. The DNA is as follows: TGTGCCAGCAGCGGAGCTGGGGGAAATGGCTACACCTTC.